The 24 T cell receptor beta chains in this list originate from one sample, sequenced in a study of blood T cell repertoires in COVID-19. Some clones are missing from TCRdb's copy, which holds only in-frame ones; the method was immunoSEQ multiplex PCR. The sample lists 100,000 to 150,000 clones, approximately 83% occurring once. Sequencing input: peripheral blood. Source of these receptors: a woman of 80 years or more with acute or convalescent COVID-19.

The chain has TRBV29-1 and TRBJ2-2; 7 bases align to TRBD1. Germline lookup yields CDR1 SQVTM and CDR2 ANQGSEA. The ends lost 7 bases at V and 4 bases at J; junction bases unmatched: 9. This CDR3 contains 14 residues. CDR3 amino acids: CSALGQTGTGELFF. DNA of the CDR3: TGCAGCGCTCTGGGACAGACGGGCACCGGGGAGCTGTTTTTT.

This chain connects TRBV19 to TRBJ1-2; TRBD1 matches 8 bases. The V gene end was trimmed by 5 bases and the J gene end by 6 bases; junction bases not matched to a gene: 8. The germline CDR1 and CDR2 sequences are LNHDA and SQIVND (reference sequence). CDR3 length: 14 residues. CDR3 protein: CASSPETGENGYTF. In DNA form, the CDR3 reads TGTGCCAGTAGTCCAGAGACAGGGGAAAATGGCTACACCTTC.

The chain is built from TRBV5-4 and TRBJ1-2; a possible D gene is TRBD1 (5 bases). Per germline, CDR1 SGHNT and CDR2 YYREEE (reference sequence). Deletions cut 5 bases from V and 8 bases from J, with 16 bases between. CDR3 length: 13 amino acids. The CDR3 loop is CASRVGTAGGYTF. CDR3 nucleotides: TGTGCCAGCAGGGTTGGGACTGCCGGAGGCTACACCTTC.

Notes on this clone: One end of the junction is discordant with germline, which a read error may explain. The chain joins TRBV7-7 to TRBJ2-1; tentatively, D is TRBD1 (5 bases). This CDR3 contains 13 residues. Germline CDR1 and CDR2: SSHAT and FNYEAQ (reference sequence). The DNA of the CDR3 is TGTGCTAGCAGCCTATCACAGGAGAATGAGCAGTTCTTC. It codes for CASSLSQENEQFF.

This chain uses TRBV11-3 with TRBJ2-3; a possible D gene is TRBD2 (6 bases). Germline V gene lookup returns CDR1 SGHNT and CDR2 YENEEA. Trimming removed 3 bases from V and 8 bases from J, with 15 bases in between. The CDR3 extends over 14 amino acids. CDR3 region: CASSFSPTGGTQYF. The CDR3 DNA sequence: TGTGCCAGCAGCTTCAGTCCCACCGGGGGTACGCAGTATTTT.

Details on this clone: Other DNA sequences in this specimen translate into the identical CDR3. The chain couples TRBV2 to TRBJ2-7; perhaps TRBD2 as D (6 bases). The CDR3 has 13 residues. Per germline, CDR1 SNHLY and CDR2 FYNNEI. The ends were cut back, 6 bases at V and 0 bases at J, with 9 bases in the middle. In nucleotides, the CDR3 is TGTGCCAGCAGCGGGACTGGCTCCTACGAGCAGTACGTC. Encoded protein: CASSGTGSYEQYV.

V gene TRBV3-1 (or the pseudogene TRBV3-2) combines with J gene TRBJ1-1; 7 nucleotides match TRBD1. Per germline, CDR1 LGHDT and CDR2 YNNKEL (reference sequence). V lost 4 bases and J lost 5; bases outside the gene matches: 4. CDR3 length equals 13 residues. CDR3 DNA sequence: TGTGCCAGCAGCCCTACAGGGGAAACTGAAGCTTTCTTT. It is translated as CASSPTGETEAFF.

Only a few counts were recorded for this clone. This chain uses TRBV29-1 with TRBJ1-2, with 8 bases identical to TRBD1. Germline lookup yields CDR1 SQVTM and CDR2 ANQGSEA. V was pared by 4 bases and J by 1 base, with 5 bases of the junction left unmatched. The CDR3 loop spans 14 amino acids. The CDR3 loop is CSVGQDRDNYGYTF. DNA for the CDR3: TGCAGCGTTGGTCAGGACAGGGATAACTATGGCTACACCTTC.

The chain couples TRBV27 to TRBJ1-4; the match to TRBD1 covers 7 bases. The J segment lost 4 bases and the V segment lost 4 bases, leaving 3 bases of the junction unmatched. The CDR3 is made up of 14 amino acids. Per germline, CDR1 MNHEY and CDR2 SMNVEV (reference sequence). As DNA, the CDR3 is TGTGCCAGCAGTTCGGGACAGAATAATGAAAAACTGTTTTTT. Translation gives CASSSGQNNEKLFF.

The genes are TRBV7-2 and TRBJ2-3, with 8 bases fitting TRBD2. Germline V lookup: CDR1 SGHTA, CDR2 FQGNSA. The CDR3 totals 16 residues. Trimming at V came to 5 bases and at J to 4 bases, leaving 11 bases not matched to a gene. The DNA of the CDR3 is TGTGCCAGCAGCCGGACCCCGGGGGGGGTGGCAGATACGCAGTATTTT. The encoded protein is CASSRTPGGVADTQYF.

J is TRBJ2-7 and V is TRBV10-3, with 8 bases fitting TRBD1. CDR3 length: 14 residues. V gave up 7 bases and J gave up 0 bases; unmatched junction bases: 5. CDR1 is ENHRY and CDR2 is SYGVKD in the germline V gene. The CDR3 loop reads CAITGTGSSYEQYF. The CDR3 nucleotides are TGTGCCATCACAGGGACAGGTTCCTCCTACGAGCAGTACTTC.

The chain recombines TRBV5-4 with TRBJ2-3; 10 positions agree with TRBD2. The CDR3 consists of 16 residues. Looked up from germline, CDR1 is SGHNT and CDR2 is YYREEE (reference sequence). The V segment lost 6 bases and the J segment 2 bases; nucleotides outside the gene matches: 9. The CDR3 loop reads CASTKAGGLYTDTQYF. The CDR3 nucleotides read TGTGCCAGCACCAAAGCGGGGGGGCTCTACACAGATACGCAGTATTTT.

The DNA of the CDR3 is TGTGCCACCAGCAGGGGAGGCAGGGCCGGTGTCACTGAAGCTTTCTTT. Translation: CATSRGGRAGVTEAFF. The chain recombines TRBV15 with TRBJ1-1, with a possible D match to TRBD1 (5 bases). Per the germline V gene, CDR1 is LNHNV and CDR2 is YYDKDF (reference sequence). With 3 bases removed from V and 4 bases from J, the gap between germline ends came to 18 bases. The CDR3 length is 16 residues.

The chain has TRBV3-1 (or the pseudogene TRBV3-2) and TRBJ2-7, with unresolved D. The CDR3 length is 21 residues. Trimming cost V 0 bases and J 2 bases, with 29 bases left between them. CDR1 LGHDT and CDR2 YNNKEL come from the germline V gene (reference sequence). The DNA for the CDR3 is TGTGCCAGCAGCCAAGATCTGGTGCGGCCCACGACGCCAGCCCATACCTACGAGCAGTACTTC. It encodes CASSQDLVRPTTPAHTYEQYF.

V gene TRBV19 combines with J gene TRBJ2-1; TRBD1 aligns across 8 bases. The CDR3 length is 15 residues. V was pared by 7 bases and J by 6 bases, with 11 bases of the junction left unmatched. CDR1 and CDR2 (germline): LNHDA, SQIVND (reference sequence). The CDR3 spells CASTITGTGFNEQFF. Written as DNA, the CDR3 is TGTGCCAGTACCATTACCGGGACAGGATTCAATGAGCAGTTCTTC.

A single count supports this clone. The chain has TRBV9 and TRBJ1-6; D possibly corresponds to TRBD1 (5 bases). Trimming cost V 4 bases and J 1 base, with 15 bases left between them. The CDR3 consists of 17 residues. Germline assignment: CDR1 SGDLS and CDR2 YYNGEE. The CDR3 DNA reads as TGTGCCAGCAGCCCCCGGGACTCCGCGTCCTATAATTCACCCCTCCACTTT. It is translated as CASSPRDSASYNSPLHF.

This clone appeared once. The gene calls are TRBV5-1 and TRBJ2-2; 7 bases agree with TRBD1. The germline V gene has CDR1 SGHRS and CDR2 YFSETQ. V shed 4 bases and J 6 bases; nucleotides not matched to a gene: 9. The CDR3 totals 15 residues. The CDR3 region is CASSADRLGSGELFF. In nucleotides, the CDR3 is TGCGCCAGCAGCGCGGACAGGCTAGGGTCCGGGGAGCTGTTTTTT.

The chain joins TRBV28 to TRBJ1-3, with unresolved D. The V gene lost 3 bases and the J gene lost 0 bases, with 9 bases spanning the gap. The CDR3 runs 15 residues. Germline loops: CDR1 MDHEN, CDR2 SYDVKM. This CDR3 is CASSLPPGSGNTIYF. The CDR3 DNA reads TGTGCCAGCAGTTTGCCCCCGGGCTCTGGAAACACCATATATTTT.

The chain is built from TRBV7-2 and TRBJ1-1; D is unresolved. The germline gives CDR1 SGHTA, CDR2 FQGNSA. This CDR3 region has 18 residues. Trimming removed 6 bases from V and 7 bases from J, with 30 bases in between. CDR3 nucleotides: TGTGCCAGCAGTCGGTCGCCCCGCGGGATCCGAGCCGAAAATGAAGCTTTCTTT. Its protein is CASSRSPRGIRAENEAFF.

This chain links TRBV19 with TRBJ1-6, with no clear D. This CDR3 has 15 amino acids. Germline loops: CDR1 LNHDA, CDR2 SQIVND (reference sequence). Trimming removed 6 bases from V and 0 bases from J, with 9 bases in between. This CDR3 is CASRAESSYNSPLHF. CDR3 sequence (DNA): TGTGCCAGTAGAGCGGAGAGCTCCTATAATTCACCCCTCCACTTT.

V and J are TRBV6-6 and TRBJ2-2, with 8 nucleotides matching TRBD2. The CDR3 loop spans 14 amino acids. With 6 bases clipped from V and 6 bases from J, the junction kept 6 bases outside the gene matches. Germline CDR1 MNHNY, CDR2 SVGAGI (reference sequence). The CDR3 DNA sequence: TGTGCCAGCAGCGGGGGGGGGATCGCCGGGGAGCTGTTTTTT. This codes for CASSGGGIAGELFF.

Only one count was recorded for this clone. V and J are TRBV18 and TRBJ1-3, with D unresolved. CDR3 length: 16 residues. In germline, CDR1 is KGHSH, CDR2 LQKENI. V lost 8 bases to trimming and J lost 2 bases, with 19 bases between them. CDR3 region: CASNTEQAGAGNTIYF. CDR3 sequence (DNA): TGTGCCAGCAATACGGAGCAGGCGGGAGCTGGAAACACCATATATTTT.

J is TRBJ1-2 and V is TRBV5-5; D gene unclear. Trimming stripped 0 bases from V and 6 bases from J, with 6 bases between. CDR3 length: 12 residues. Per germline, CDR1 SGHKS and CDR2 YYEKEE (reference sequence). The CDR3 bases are TGTGCCAGCAGCTTGGATTCAGATGGCTACACCTTC. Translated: CASSLDSDGYTF.

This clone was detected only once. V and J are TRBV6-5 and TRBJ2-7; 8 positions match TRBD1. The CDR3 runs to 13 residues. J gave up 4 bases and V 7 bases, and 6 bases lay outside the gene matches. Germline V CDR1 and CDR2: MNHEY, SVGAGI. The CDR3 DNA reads TGTGCCAGCACCGACACAGGGGGTTACGAGCAGTACTTC. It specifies CASTDTGGYEQYF.